Detailed here is one TCR beta chain. This sample stems from a study of blood T cell repertoires in COVID-19. Measured with immunoSEQ multiplex PCR; TCRdb has only the in-frame clones, and not every one. Here the sample spans 260,000 or so clones, 85% being singletons. The CDR3 is 15 residues long. From germline, CDR1 is SGHDN and CDR2 FVKESK. V shed 0 bases and J 4 bases; nucleotides not matched to a gene: 3. Input material: PBMCs or T cells enriched from blood (not recorded which). The TCR comes from a woman aged 50 to 65 who had recovered from COVID-19. V is TRBV14 and J is TRBJ2-1; 7 positions agree with TRBD2. The CDR3 sequence: CASSQELGGYNEQFF. The CDR3 DNA sequence: TGTGCCAGCAGCCAAGAACTGGGGGGGTACAATGAGCAGTTCTTC.